The 19 T cell receptor beta chains below all came from one sample that was sequenced in a study of T cells in Graves' hyperthyroidism and ophthalmopathy (dated by TCRdb to between 2018 and 2021). Libraries were constructed by multiplex PCR. TCRdb names Illumina HiSeq 2000 as the instrument used. The TCR beta CDR3 regions were amplified from RNA transcripts. The TCR CDR3 was subjected to a first round of RT-PCR using the HTBI primer set and the Qiagen OneStep RT-PCR kit. TCRdb ran its own pipeline on the public reads, namely fastp trimming at Q25 and MiXCR clone calling, and kept in-frame beta chains. A single entry per CDR3 protein holds the most common genes and DNA from its merged rows. This sample comprises under 650,000 distinct CDR3 sequences, 15% to 20% of them detected only once. The ten biggest clones cover 3.5% to 4% of the sample. Specimen: blood. These receptors were taken from a woman in her thirties with Graves' hyperthyroidism.

The table lists this clonotype with many counts. The CDR3 DNA is TGTGCCAGCAGTGCCGCCGGGACAGGGTTGGACAATGAGCAGTTCTTC. It codes for CASSAAGTGLDNEQFF. The chain employs TRBV6-2 or TRBV6-3 and TRBJ2-1; 9 nucleotides match TRBD1. There are 16 residues in the CDR3. Germline values: CDR1 MNHEY, CDR2 SVGEGT. V shed 5 bases, J shed 5 bases, and the junction held 10 bases outside the gene matches.

This clonotype was counted ten times or more. This chain joins TRBV20-1 and TRBJ2-3; possibly TRBD1 for D (5 bases). This CDR3 is built from 14 residues. Trimming cost V 0 bases and J 10 bases, with 17 bases left between them. CDR1 and CDR2 from the germline V gene are DFQATT and SNEGSKA (reference sequence). CDR3 in amino acids: CSAREGSAVGPQYF. CDR3 bases: TGCAGTGCTAGAGAGGGGTCGGCGGTGGGGCCGCAGTATTTT.

This clonotype appeared many times. The genes are TRBV2 and TRBJ2-5; no definite D call. Germline-derived CDR1 and CDR2 are SNHLY and FYNNEI. The CDR3 consists of 12 residues. The V and J ends lost 5 bases and 4 bases respectively, with 8 bases between them. The chain's CDR3 is CASSPTIETQYF. The CDR3 DNA is TGTGCCAGCAGTCCCACTATAGAGACCCAGTACTTC.

This clonotype was seen a handful of times. This chain uses TRBV4-1 with TRBJ2-7, with D maybe TRBD1 (5 bases). Germline values: CDR1 MGHRA, CDR2 YSYEKL. This CDR3 has 14 amino acids. The ends were cut back, 2 bases at V and 4 bases at J, with 12 bases in the middle. The CDR3 DNA is TGCGCCAGCAGCCAAATAGGGGCCGGTTACGAGCAGTACTTC. Translating gives CASSQIGAGYEQYF.

This chain joins TRBV29-1 and TRBJ2-7; D is ambiguous. V lost 5 bases and J lost 5, with 10 bases in between. The CDR3 runs 11 residues. Germline V gives CDR1 SQVTM, CDR2 ANQGSEA. The CDR3 coding sequence is TGCAGCGTTCCGAAAAACAACGAGCAGTACTTC. It translates to CSVPKNNEQYF.

This clonotype was recorded many times. The chain joins TRBV7-8 to TRBJ1-2; TRBD1 is a possible D gene (6 bases). The CDR3 totals 15 residues. The germline gives CDR1 SGHVS, CDR2 FQNEAQ. V was clipped by 2 bases and J by 6 bases, with 16 bases between them. CDR3 DNA sequence: TGTGCCAGCAGCTTACTTAGCTTGGGGGGCAATGGCTACACCTTC. This translates into CASSLLSLGGNGYTF.

V and J are TRBV14 and TRBJ2-1, with TRBD2 matching 7 bases. The CDR3 length is 17 residues. CDR1 and CDR2 (germline): SGHDN, FVKESK. The junction had 15 bases not matched to a gene; V was cut back by 0 bases and J by 10 bases. In DNA form, the CDR3 reads TGTGCCAGCAGCCAAGATGGGGGGGGATTACGAGGGCGGGAGCAGTTCTTC. Translation gives CASSQDGGGLRGREQFF.

J is TRBJ2-7 and V is TRBV7-9; D may match TRBD1 or TRBD2 (6 bases each). Germline CDR1 is SEHNR and CDR2 is FQNEAQ (reference sequence). The CDR3 extends over 12 amino acids. Trimming pared 11 bases from V and 7 bases from J, leaving 18 bases between. The CDR3 DNA is TGTGCCGGGGGGCAGGGTTTGGGTGAGCAGTACTTC. Translation: CAGGQGLGEQYF. Full variable domain (outside the CDR3, taken from reference TRBV7-9 and TRBJ2-7): DTGVSQNPRHKITKRGQNVTFRCDPISEHNRLYWYRQTLGQGPEFLTYFQNEAQLEKSRLLSDRFSAERPKGSFSTLEIQRTEQGDSAMYLCAGGQGLGEQYFGPGTRLTVT.

V usage is TRBV20-1 and J usage is TRBJ2-3; D may be TRBD1 or TRBD2 (5 bases each). This CDR3 has 13 amino acids. The ends were cut back, 6 bases at V and 10 bases at J, with 20 bases in the middle. Germline assignment: CDR1 DFQATT and CDR2 SNEGSKA (reference sequence). The CDR3 here is CSAKRVGGAAQYF. The CDR3 coding sequence is TGCAGTGCCAAGAGGGTTGGGGGAGCGGCGCAGTATTTT.

This clonotype has ten or more counts. V is TRBV6-5 and J is TRBJ2-7, with 8 bases fitting TRBD1. CDR3 size: 15 residues. Germline CDR1 is MNHEY and CDR2 is SVGAGI. Trimming cost V 2 bases and J 5 bases; bases outside gene matches: 8. The CDR3 nucleotides read TGTGCCAGCAGTTACCCGTCAGGGGGCTCGGACGAGCAGTACTTC. Translated: CASSYPSGGSDEQYF.

A single count supports this clonotype. This chain connects TRBV6-2 or TRBV6-3 to TRBJ1-3; 7 nucleotides line up with TRBD1. V was clipped by 0 bases and J by 2 bases; unmatched bases: 1. This CDR3 has 15 amino acids. CDR1 is MNHEY, CDR2 SVGEGT, per germline. The CDR3 spells CASSYSTGTGNTIYF. The CDR3 bases are TGTGCCAGCAGTTACTCGACAGGGACTGGAAACACCATATATTTT.

The V call is TRBV28, the J call TRBJ1-6, with 12 bases that match TRBD1. V gave up 4 bases and J gave up 10 bases; unmatched junction bases: 11. Germline CDR1 and CDR2: MDHEN and SYDVKM. The CDR3 sequence is 17 residues long. The CDR3 sequence: CASSSQLGTGGGSPLHF. Written as DNA, the CDR3 is TGTGCCAGCAGTTCGCAACTCGGGACAGGGGGCGGCTCACCCCTCCACTTT.

The genes are TRBV6-1 and TRBJ2-2, with 7 nucleotides matching TRBD1. The CDR3 extends over 15 amino acids. Per germline, CDR1 MNHNS and CDR2 SASEGT. The ends lost 6 bases at V and 3 bases at J; junction bases unmatched: 7. The CDR3 DNA reads as TGTGCCAGCAGGGCTAGACAGGGCGACACCGGGGAGCTGTTTTTT. Translation gives CASRARQGDTGELFF.

Regarding this clonotype: A read error is possible here, since a much larger clone lies one base away. The chain carries TRBV27 and TRBJ2-5; tentatively, D is TRBD1 (5 bases). Between the trimmed V and J ends, which lost 6 bases and 13 bases, there was a span of 9 bases. Looked up from germline, CDR1 is MNHEY and CDR2 is SMNVEV (reference sequence). The CDR3 extends over 9 amino acids. For the CDR3, the DNA is TGTGCCAGCAGAGACAGACCGTACTTC. This sequence encodes CASRDRPYF.

In its sample, this clonotype was seen many times. The gene calls are TRBV28 and TRBJ1-5, with D maybe TRBD1 (5 bases). In germline, CDR1 is MDHEN, CDR2 SYDVKM. CDR3 length: 14 amino acids. V was trimmed by 5 bases and J by 6 bases, leaving 14 bases between them. The CDR3 DNA reads as TGTGCCAGCAGTCCCCGGCAGGGCTCTCAGCCCCAGCATTTT. It specifies CASSPRQGSQPQHF. The entire variable domain, with the rest obtained from reference TRBV28 and TRBJ1-5, is as follows: DVKVTQSSRYLVKRTGEKVFLECVQDMDHENMFWYRQDPGLGLRLIYFSYDVKMKEKGDIPEGYSVSREKKERFSLILESASTNQTSMYLCASSPRQGSQPQHFGDGTRLSIL.

This clonotype showed up just a few times. J is TRBJ2-5 and V is TRBV14; maybe TRBD2 (6 bases). V lost 1 base, J lost 2 bases, and 11 bases lay in between. Per the germline V gene, CDR1 is SGHDN and CDR2 is FVKESK. This CDR3 has 15 amino acids. For the CDR3, the DNA is TGTGCCAGCAGCCAAGTTGAGGGACTTCAAGAGACCCAGTACTTC. It translates to CASSQVEGLQETQYF.

The V gene is TRBV20-1, the J gene TRBJ1-5, with D unresolved. The CDR3 consists of 15 residues. Germline-derived CDR1 and CDR2 are DFQATT and SNEGSKA (reference sequence). The V end lost 3 bases, the J end lost 0 bases, and 12 bases lay between the germline ends. CDR3 in amino acids: CSARSPVSSNQPQHF. In DNA, the CDR3 is TGCAGTGCTAGGTCCCCAGTCTCTAGCAATCAGCCCCAGCATTTT.

This clonotype came up many times. The chain joins TRBV6-1 to TRBJ2-1; 12 positions agree with TRBD2. Looked up from germline, CDR1 is MNHNS and CDR2 is SASEGT. The CDR3 length is 15 residues. The V segment lost 6 bases and the J segment 5 bases; nucleotides outside the gene matches: 5. The CDR3, as DNA: TGTGCCAGCAGAGGACTAGCGGGACGAGACAATGAGCAGTTCTTC. The encoded protein is CASRGLAGRDNEQFF.

This sequence joins TRBV28 and TRBJ1-5; D is unclear. CDR3 length equals 15 residues. V was clipped by 1 base and J by 2 bases, with 9 bases between them. The germline V gene encodes CDR1 MDHEN and CDR2 SYDVKM. The CDR3 DNA reads TGTGCCAGCAGTTTATATACCGGTGGCAATCAGCCCCAGCATTTT. As protein: CASSLYTGGNQPQHF.